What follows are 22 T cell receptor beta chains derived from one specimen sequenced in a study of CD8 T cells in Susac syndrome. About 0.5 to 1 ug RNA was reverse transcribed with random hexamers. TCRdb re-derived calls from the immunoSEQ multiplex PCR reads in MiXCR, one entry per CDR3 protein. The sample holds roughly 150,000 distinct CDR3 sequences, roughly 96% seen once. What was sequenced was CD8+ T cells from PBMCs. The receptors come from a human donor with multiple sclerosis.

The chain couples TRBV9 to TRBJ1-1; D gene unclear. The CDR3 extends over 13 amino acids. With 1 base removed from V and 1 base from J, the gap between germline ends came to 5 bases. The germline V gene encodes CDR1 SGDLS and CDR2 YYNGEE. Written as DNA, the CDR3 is TGTGCCAGCAGCGTAACAGCGAACACTGAAGCTTTCTTT. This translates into CASSVTANTEAFF.

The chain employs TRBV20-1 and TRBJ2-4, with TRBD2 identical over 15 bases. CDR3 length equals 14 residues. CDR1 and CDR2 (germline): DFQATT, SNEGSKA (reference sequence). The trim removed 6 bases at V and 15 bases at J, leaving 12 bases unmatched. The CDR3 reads CSATAGLAGGERYF. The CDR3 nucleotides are TGCAGTGCGACTGCTGGACTAGCGGGGGGGGAGAGGTACTTC.

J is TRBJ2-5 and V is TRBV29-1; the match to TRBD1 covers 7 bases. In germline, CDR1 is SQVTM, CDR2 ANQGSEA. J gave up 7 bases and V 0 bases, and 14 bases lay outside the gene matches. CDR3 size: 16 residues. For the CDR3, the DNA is TGCAGCGTTGAAGATCACACAGGGGCCACGTATGGGACCCAGTACTTC. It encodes CSVEDHTGATYGTQYF.

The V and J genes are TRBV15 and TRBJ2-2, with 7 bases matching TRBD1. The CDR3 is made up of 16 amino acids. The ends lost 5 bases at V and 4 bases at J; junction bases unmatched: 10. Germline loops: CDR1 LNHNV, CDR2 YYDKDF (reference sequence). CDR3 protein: CATSATWSGGTGELFF. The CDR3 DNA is TGTGCCACCAGCGCCACGTGGTCAGGGGGCACCGGGGAGCTGTTTTTT.

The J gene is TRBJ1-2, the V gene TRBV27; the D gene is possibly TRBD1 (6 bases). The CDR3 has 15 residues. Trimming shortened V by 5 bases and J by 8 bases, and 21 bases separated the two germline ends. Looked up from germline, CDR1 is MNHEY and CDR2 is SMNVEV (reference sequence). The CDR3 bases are TGTGCCAGCAGTCCCCAGTTGGGGGCTGGAATCGGCTACACCTTC. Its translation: CASSPQLGAGIGYTF.

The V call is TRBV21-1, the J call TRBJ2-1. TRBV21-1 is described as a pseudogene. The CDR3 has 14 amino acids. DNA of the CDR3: TGTGCCAGCAGCAGTGGGCTAACTCAGAGTGAGCAGTTCTTC. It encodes CASSSGLTQSEQFF.

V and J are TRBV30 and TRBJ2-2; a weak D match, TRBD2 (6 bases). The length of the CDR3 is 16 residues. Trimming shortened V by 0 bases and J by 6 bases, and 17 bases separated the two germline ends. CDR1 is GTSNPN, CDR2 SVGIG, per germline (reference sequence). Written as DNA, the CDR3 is TGTGCCTGGAGTGTACGTTTGGGTAGGGAGGCCGGGGAGCTGTTTTTT. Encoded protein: CAWSVRLGREAGELFF.

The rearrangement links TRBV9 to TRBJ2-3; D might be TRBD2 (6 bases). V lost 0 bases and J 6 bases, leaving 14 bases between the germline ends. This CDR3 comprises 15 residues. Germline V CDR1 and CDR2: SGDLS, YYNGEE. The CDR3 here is CASSVAGSSGDTQYF. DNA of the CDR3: TGTGCCAGCAGCGTAGCTGGTTCCAGCGGGGATACGCAGTATTTT.

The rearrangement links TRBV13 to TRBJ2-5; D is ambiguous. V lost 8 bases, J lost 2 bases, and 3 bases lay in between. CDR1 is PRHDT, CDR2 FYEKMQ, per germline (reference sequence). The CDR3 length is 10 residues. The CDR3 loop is CASGQETQYF. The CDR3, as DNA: TGTGCCAGCGGTCAAGAGACCCAGTACTTC.

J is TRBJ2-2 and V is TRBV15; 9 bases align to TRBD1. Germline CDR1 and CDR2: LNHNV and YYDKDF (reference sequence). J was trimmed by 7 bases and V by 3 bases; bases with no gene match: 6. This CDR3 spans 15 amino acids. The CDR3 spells CATSRDRGAVGELFF. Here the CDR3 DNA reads TGTGCCACCAGCAGGGACAGGGGCGCGGTCGGGGAGCTGTTTTTT. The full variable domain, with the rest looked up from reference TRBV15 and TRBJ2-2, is DAMVIQNPRYQVTQFGKPVTLSCSQTLNHNVMYWYQQKSSQAPKLLFHYYDKDFNNEADTPDNFQSRRPNTSFCFLDIRSPGLGDTAMYLCATSRDRGAVGELFFGEGSRLTVL.

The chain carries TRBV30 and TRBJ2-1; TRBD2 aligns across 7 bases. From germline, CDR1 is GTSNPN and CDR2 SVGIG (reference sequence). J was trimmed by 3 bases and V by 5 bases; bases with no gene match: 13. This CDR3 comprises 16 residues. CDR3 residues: CAWDLAVGLGYNEQFF. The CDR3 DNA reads TGTGCCTGGGACCTAGCGGTGGGGCTCGGCTACAATGAGCAGTTCTTC.

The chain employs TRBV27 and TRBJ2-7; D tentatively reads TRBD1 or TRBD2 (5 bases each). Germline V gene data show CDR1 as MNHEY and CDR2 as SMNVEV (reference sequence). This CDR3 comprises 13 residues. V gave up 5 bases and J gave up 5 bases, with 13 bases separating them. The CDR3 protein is CASSQRGVNEQYF. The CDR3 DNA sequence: TGTGCCAGCAGTCAAAGGGGAGTCAACGAGCAGTACTTC.

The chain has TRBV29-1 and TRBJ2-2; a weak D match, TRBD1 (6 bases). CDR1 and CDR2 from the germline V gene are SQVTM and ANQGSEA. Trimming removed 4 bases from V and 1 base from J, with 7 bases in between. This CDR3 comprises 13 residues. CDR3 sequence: CSVGDMNTGELFF. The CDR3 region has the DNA TGCAGCGTTGGGGACATGAACACCGGGGAGCTGTTTTTT.

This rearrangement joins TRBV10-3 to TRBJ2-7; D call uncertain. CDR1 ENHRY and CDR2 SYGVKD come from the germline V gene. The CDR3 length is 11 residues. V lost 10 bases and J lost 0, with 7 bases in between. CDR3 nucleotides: TGTGCCACCCAGGACTCCTACGAGCAGTACTTC. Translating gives CATQDSYEQYF.

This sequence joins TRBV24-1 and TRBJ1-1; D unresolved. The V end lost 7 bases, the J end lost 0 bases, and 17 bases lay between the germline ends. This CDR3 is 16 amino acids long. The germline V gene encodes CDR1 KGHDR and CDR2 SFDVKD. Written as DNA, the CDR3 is TGTGCCACCAGCCCCTATGGGAATCTGATGAACACTGAAGCTTTCTTT. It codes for CATSPYGNLMNTEAFF.

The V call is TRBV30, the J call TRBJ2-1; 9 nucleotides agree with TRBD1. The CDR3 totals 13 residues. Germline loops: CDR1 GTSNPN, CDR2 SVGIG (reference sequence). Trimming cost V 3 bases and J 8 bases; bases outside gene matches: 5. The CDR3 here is CAWRGTGSYEQFF. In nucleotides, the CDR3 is TGTGCCTGGAGGGGGACAGGGTCCTATGAGCAGTTCTTC.

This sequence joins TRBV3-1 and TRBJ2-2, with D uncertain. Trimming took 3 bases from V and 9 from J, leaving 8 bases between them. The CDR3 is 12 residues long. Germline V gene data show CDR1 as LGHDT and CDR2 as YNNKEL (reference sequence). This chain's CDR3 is CASSHLDRELFF. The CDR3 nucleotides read TGTGCCAGCAGCCATCTTGACAGGGAGCTGTTTTTT.

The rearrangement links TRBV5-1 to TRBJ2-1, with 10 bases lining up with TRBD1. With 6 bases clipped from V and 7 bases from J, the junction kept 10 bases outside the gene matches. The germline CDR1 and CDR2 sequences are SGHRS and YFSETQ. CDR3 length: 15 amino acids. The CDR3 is CASTPDRGLGNEQFF. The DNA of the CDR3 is TGCGCCAGCACACCCGACAGGGGGCTTGGGAATGAGCAGTTCTTC.

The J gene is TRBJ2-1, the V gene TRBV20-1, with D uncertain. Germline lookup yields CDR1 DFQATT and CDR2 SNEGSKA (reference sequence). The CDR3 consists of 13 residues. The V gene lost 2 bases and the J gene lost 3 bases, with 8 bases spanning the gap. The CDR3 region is CSARRANYNEQFF. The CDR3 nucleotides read TGCAGTGCTAGACGTGCCAACTACAATGAGCAGTTCTTC.

As DNA, the CDR3 is TGTGCCTGGTTGGCAGTGCACACCGGGGAGCTGTTTTTT. It encodes CAWLAVHTGELFF. The chain couples TRBV30 to TRBJ2-2; D gene ambiguous. Trimming cost V 5 bases and J 3 bases, with 10 bases left between them. This CDR3 contains 13 residues. Germline-derived CDR1 and CDR2 are GTSNPN and SVGIG (reference sequence).

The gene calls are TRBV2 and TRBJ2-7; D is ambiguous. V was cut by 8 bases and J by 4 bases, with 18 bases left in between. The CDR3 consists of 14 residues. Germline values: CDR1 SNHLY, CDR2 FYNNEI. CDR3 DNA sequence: TGTGCCAGCCAACTGGCGGCTGTTCCGTACGAGCAGTACTTC. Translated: CASQLAAVPYEQYF. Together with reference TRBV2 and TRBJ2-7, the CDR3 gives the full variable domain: EPEVTQTPSHQVTQMGQEVILRCVPISNHLYFYWYRQILGQKVEFLVSFYNNEISEKSEIFDDQFSVERPDGSNFTLKIRSTKLEDSAMYFCASQLAAVPYEQYFGPGTRLTVT.

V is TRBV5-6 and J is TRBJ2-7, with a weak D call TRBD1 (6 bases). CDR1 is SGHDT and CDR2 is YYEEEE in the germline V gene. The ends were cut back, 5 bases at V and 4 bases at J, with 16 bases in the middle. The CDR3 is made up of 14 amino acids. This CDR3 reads CASRPQGMGYEQYF. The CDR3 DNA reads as TGTGCCAGCAGGCCCCAGGGGATGGGGTACGAGCAGTACTTC.